This T cell receptor (beta chain) was sequenced for a study of blood T cell repertoires in COVID-19. Looking at the study overall: Some COVID-19 samples were acute and others convalescent; all came from the United States, Italy and Spain. PBMCs, B-cell-depleted T cells, or T cells were the source of the cDNA or gDNA that made up the material.

The V gene's germline CDR1 is MNHEY and CDR2 SVGAGI. V lost 2 bases, J lost 4 bases, and 4 bases stayed unmatched. The CDR3 contains 16 residues. Original handling: It was from reference gene primer amplification that nucleated cell counts were estimated. Generated by immunoSEQ multiplex PCR, the TCRdb table keeps only in-frame clones and is missing some. From that table come the V and J calls and clone size; the DNA was used to work out D and trimming. The profile shows 30,000 or so clones, around nine tenths of them singletons. Sequencing input: peripheral blood. This chain connects TRBV6-5 to TRBJ2-2, with TRBD2 matching 10 bases. The clonotype originates from a man between 60 and 75 years old with active COVID-19. The CDR3 is CASSYSGGAPTGELFF. CDR3 sequence (DNA): TGTGCCAGCAGTTACAGCGGGGGGGCCCCCACCGGGGAGCTGTTTTTT.